The following is a T cell receptor (beta chain) sequence with its context. The study plated some 200,000 CFSE-labeled responders with some 200,000 irradiated, violet-dye-labeled stimulators. The data stem from a study of graft-versus-host responses after intestinal transplantation. The assay was immunoSEQ multiplex PCR, and TCRdb's table has in-frame clones only and misses some. The table has some 7,000 clones, around 35% seen once. Here the sequenced sample was alloreactive CD8+ T cells from a mixed lymphocyte reaction culture, taken before transplantation. Subset given: CFSE-low proliferating T cells sorted from approximately 6-day pre-transplant mixed lymphocyte reaction (GvH or HvG direction). This TCR came from a human patient who was an organ donor for intestinal transplantation.

CDR3 sequence: CASSLYMVQETQYF. The CDR3 DNA reads TGTGCCAGCAGCTTATACATGGTTCAAGAGACCCAGTACTTC. The rearrangement joins TRBV7-9 to TRBJ2-5; D gene ambiguous. CDR1 and CDR2 from the germline V gene are SEHNR and FQNEAQ (reference sequence). Trimming removed 2 bases at V and 2 bases at J, with 9 bases between. This CDR3 spans 14 amino acids.